This T cell receptor (beta chain) was retrieved from a study of post-analysis software for immune sequencing data (dated by TCRdb to about 2015). With respect to the entire study: Recorded disease courses included relapsing-remitting, secondary progressive and progressive-relapsing multiple sclerosis, with some patients lacking subtype annotation. The multiple sclerosis patient repertoires were compared with roughly twelve previously published healthy control repertoires from donors aged about 6 to 26 years. A subset of samples was prepared in parallel using single-end sample barcoding, then pooled and co-amplified after Illumina adapter ligation.

To note about this clonotype: No cognate antigen has been identified for it. One end of the junction varies from germline; a read error may be responsible.

Paper-wide results and their limitations: Normalized Chao1 diversity was significantly lower in multiple sclerosis patients than controls, suggesting substantial peripheral T-cell clonal expansion. Patients showed significantly higher frequencies than controls for a handful of TRBV segments, among them TRBV5-6, TRBV5-1 and TRBV20-1. Direct clustering with F measure showed strong co-clustering of samples prepared in the same batch, prompting a batch-effect correction. The control group was slightly older than the multiple sclerosis patient group.

Reading from cysteine to phenylalanine, the CDR3 counts 13 amino acids. The read is trimmed to its CDR3 DNA, 39 bases read in frame from base 1. CDR1 and CDR2 (MNHEY, SVGEGT) derive from the germline V gene. To demonstrate the VDJtools post-analysis software, the study profiled TCR beta repertoires from the peripheral blood of about 13 young patients with multiple sclerosis. The multiple sclerosis patients were children and adolescents ranging in age from about 6 to 16 years. Preparation of the library involved PCR. Instrument on record: Illumina HiSeq 2500. To reduce PCR and sequencing biases, unique molecular identifiers were incorporated into the TCR beta cDNA libraries. Per 1 to 10 million input T cells, 500,000 or so cDNA molecules were obtained, such that each molecule approximated one T cell. The patient libraries were prepared and sequenced with the same protocol used for the earlier healthy control dataset. Within a given batch, samples were prepared together, multiplexed and sequenced on the same HiSeq lane. From the authors' description of their analysis: MIGEC handled the raw barcoded reads, throwing out single-read molecular identifier groups before consensus assembly and CDR3 extraction. VDJtools was used for post-analysis of the clonotype tables, with diversity normalized by down-sampling every dataset to the smallest sample size. To correct batch-related cross-sample contamination, repertoire overlap clustering matched CDR3 amino acid sequences but not nucleotide sequences. The public reads were reprocessed in TCRdb via fastp at Q25 and MiXCR, keeping in-frame beta chains. Each CDR3 protein gets just one entry, which takes the most common genes and DNA from the rows behind it. The V and J calls and clone size come from TCRdb's table, not from the authors' own analysis. For this sample the table gives approximately 690,000 distinct CDR3 sequences, of which 55% to 60% were detected only once. The ten largest clones add up to about 11% of the sample.

This sequence uses TRBV6-2 or TRBV6-3 and TRBJ1-5, with the D gene not confidently named. This clonotype was sampled from a girl under 10 years old with multiple sclerosis. Sequenced material: blood. The CDR3 loop reads CASSYNSSQPQHF. The sequenced DNA is TGTGCCAGCAGTTACAATAGCAGTCAGCCCCAGCATTTT.